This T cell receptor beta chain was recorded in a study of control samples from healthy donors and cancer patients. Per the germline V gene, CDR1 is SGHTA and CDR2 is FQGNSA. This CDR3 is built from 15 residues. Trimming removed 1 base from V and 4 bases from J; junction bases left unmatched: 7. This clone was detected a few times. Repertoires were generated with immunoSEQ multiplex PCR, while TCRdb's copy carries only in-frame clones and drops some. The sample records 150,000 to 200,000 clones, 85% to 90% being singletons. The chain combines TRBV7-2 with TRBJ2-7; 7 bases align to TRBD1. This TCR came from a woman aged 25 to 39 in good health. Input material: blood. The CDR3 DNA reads TGTGCCAGCAGCTTAGACGCAGGGGGTCTATACGAGCAGTACTTC. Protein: CASSLDAGGLYEQYF.